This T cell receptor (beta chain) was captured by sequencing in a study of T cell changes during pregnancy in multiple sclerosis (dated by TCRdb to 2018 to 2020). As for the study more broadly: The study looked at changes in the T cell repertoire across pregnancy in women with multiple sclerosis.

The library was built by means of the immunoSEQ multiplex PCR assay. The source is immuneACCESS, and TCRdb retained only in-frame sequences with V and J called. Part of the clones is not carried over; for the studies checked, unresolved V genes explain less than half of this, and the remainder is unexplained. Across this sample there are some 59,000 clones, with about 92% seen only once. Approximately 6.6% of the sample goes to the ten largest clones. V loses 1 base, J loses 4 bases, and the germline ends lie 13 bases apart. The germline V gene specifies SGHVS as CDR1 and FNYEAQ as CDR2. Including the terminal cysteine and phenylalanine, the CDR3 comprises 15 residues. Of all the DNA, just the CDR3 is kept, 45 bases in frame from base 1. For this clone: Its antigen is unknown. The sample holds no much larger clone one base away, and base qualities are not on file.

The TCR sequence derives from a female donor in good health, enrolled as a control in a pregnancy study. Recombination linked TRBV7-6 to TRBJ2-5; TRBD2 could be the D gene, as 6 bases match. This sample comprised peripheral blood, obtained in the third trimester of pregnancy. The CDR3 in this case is CASSLGTKTGETQYF. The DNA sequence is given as TGTGCCAGCAGCTTAGGGACTAAAACTGGAGAGACCCAGTACTTC.